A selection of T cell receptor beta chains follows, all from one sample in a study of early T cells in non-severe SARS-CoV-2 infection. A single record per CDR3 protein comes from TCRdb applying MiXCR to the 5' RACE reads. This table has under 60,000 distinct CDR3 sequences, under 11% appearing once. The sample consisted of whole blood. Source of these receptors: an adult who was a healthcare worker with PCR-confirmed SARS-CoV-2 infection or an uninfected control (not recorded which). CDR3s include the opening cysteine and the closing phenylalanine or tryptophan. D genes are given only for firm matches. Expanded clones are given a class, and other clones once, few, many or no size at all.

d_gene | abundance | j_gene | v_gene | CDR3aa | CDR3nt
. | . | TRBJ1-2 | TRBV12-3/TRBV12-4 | CASTPRGTTGANYGYTF | TGTGCCAGCACCCCGCGGGGGACGACGGGCGCTAACTATGGCTACACCTTC
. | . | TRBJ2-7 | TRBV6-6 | CTCARDTKYEQYF | TGTACCTGCGCCCGGGACACCAAATACGAGCAGTACTTC
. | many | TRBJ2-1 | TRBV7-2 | CASSPGSPAYNEQFF | TGTGCCAGCAGCCCCGGTAGCCCGGCCTACAATGAGCAGTTCTTC
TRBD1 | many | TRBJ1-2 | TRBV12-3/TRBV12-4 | CASSLTGESGYTF | TGTGCCAGCAGCCTGACAGGGGAGAGTGGCTACACCTTC
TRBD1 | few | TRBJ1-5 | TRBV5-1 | CASSPGQGGQPQHF | TGCGCCAGCAGCCCTGGACAGGGGGGACAGCCCCAGCATTTT
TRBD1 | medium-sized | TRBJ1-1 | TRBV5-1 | CASSLGQGMNTEAFF | TGTGCCAGCAGCCTAGGACAGGGAATGAACACTGAAGCTTTCTTT
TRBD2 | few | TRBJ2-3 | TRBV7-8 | CASSSPAGGYSDTQYF | TGTGCCAGCAGTAGTCCTGCGGGAGGGTACTCAGATACGCAGTATTTT
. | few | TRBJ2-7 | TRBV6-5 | CASRPGRRHGDEQYF | TGTGCCAGCCGACCTGGGCGTCGGCATGGGGACGAGCAGTACTTC
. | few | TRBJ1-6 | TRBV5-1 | CASSLEGVNSPLHF | TGCGCCAGCAGCTTGGAAGGAGTTAATTCACCCCTCCACTTT
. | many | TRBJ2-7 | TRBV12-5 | CASGFGEAREQYF | TGTGCTAGTGGTTTCGGGGAGGCTCGTGAGCAGTACTTC
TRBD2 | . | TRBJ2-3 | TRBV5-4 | CASSLRLAGFTDTQYF | TGTGCCAGCAGCTTGAGACTAGCGGGGTTCACAGATACGCAGTATTTT
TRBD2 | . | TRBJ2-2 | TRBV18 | CASSPRLRGGLTGELFF | TGTGCCAGCTCACCAAGACTGCGGGGGGGCCTTACCGGGGAGCTGTTTTTT
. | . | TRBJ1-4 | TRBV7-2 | CASSHPRGRGGNEKLFF | TGTGCCAGCAGCCACCCCCGGGGGCGGGGTGGGAATGAAAAACTGTTTTTT
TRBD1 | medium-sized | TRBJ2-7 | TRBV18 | CASSPLISTGGEQYF | TGTGCCAGCTCACCACTTATCAGTACAGGGGGCGAGCAGTACTTC
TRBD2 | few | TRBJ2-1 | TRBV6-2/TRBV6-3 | CASSEGRADQQFF | TGTGCCAGCTCCGAGGGGAGGGCGGATCAGCAGTTCTTC
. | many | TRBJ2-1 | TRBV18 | CASSLSNSYNEQFF | TGTGCCAGCTCACTTAGTAACTCCTACAATGAGCAGTTCTTC
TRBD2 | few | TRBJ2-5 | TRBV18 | CASSSGLEQETQYF | TGTGCCAGCTCATCGGGACTAGAACAAGAGACCCAGTACTTC
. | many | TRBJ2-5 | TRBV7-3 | CASSLRNQETQYF | TGTGCCAGCAGCTTACGGAACCAAGAGACCCAGTACTTC
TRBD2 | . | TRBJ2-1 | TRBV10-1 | CASSPKAGGFFEQFF | TGCGCCAGCAGTCCCAAAGCGGGGGGGTTCTTTGAGCAGTTCTTC
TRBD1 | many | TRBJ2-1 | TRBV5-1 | CASSGTGINEQFF | TGCGCCAGCTCCGGGACAGGGATCAATGAGCAGTTCTTC
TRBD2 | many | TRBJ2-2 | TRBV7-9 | CASSLVGGAGAIKGTGELFF | TGTGCCAGCAGCTTAGTTGGCGGAGCGGGGGCCATCAAGGGCACCGGGGAGCTGTTTTTT
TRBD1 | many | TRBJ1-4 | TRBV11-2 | CASSPGQAATNEKLFF | TGTGCCAGCAGCCCCGGACAGGCTGCAACTAATGAAAAACTGTTTTTT
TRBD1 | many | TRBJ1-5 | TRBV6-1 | CASATGESQPQHF | TGTGCCAGCGCTACAGGGGAATCTCAGCCCCAGCATTTT
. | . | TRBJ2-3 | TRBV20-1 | CSASPLGKDTQYF | TGCAGTGCTAGTCCCCTGGGAAAAGATACGCAGTATTTT
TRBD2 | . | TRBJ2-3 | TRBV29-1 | CSVAGGPDTQYF | TGCAGCGTTGCGGGAGGTCCAGATACGCAGTATTTT
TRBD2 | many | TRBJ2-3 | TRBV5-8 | CASSLGGEPDTQYF | TGTGCCAGCAGCCTCGGGGGGGAGCCAGATACGCAGTATTTT
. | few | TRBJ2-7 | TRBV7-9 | CASSFGASGEQYF | TGTGCCAGCAGCTTCGGGGCGAGTGGCGAGCAGTACTTC
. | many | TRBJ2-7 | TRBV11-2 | CASSLDPLAYEQYF | TGTGCCAGCAGCTTAGATCCCCTGGCCTACGAGCAGTACTTC
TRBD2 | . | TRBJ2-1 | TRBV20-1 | CSARDYRRNEQFF | TGCAGTGCTCGGGACTATCGAAGAAATGAGCAGTTCTTC
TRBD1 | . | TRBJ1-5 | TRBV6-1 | CASIARDRFGEPQHF | TGTGCCAGCATCGCACGGGACAGGTTCGGGGAGCCCCAGCATTTT
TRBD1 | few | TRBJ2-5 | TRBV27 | CASSTRQGGETQYF | TGTGCCAGCAGTACTCGACAGGGCGGAGAGACCCAGTACTTC
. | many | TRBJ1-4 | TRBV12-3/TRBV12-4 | CAITGGTNEKLFF | TGTGCCATAACGGGGGGAACTAATGAAAAACTGTTTTTT
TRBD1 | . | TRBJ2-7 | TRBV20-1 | CSARARGSYEQYF | TGCAGTGCTAGAGCCAGGGGGTCCTACGAGCAGTACTTC
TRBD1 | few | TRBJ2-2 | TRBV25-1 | CASGQGEWTGELFF | TGTGCCAGCGGGCAGGGGGAATGGACCGGGGAGCTGTTTTTT
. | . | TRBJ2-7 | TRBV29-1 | CSVEDPKKGFEQYF | TGCAGCGTTGAAGATCCAAAAAAGGGGTTCGAGCAGTACTTC
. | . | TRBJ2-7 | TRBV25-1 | CASSELDSYYEQYF | TGTGCCAGCAGTGAATTGGACAGTTACTACGAGCAGTACTTC
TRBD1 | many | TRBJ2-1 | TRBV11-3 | CASSLGGGQGYNEQFF | TGTGCCAGCAGCCTAGGGGGGGGACAGGGTTACAATGAGCAGTTCTTC
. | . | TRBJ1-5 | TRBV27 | CASSPRGEFIRNQPQHF | TGTGCCAGCAGCCCGCGAGGGGAATTTATCCGCAATCAGCCCCAGCATTTT
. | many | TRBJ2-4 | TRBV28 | CASSLGTPDLSIQYF | TGTGCCAGCAGTTTAGGGACACCGGATTTGAGCATTCAGTACTTC
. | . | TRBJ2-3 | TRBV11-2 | CASSLFGEVDTQYF | TGTGCCAGCAGCTTATTTGGGGAGGTAGATACGCAGTATTTT
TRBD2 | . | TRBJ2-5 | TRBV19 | CASSGRRKETQYF | TGTGCCAGTAGCGGGAGGAGGAAAGAGACCCAGTACTTC
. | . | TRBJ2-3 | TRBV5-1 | CASSLVAVTTDTQYF | TGCGCCAGCAGCTTGGTAGCGGTCACCACAGATACGCAGTATTTT
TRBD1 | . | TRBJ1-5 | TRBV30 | CAWSSTGSQPQHF | TGTGCCTGGAGTTCGACAGGGAGTCAGCCCCAGCATTTT
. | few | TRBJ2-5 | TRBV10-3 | CAIREANQETQYF | TGTGCCATCAGGGAAGCCAACCAAGAGACCCAGTACTTC
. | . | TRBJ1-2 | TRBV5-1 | CASSLAIDGINYGYTF | TGCGCCAGCAGCTTGGCCATCGACGGAATTAACTATGGCTACACCTTC
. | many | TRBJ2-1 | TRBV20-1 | CSASIPRSGEQFF | TGCAGTGCTAGTATCCCGCGGTCAGGTGAGCAGTTCTTC
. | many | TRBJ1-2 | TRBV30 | CAWSDRGGYTF | TGTGCCTGGAGTGATAGGGGCGGCTACACCTTC
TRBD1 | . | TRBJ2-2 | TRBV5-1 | CASSLAQGDTGELFF | TGCGCCAGCAGCTTGGCACAGGGGGACACCGGGGAGCTGTTTTTT
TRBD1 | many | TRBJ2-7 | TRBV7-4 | CASSNHRGRGYEQYF | TGTGCCAGCAGCAATCACAGGGGGCGAGGATACGAGCAGTACTTC
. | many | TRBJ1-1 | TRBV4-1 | CASSGGYRAEAFF | TGCGCCAGCAGTGGCGGGTATCGAGCTGAAGCTTTCTTT
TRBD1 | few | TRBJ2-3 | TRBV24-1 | CATSDRTGGTDTQYF | TGTGCCACCAGTGACCGGACAGGGGGCACAGATACGCAGTATTTT
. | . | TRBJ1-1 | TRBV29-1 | CSVTGTEAFF | TGCAGCGTTACAGGGACTGAAGCTTTCTTT
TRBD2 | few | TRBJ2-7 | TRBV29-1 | CSAVAGVSAYEQYF | TGCAGCGCCGTAGCGGGAGTATCGGCTTACGAGCAGTACTTC
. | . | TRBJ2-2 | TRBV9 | CASSPRGASMNTGELFF | TGTGCCAGCAGCCCCCGTGGGGCTTCGATGAACACCGGGGAGCTGTTTTTT